This section outlines one T cell receptor beta chain sequence together with its context. There are 15 residues in the CDR3. The germline V gene has CDR1 SGHRS and CDR2 YFSETQ. From its re-call of the 5' RACE reads, TCRdb lists each CDR3 protein once, without DNA. The data include fewer than 400,000 distinct CDR3 sequences; the top ten clones carry under 6.5%. The source of the sample is a study of T cells expressing NK-cell markers. V gene TRBV5-1 combines with J gene TRBJ2-5; the TRBD2 assignment by TCRdb is unverifiable without DNA. The receptor was derived from a man aged 18-69 years in good health. Sequenced sample: blood T cells: a sorted CD56 or NKG2C T cell subset, CD4+ or CD8+ T cells, or bulk PBMC T cells (not recorded which). The CDR3 sequence: CASSLATSVQETQYF.